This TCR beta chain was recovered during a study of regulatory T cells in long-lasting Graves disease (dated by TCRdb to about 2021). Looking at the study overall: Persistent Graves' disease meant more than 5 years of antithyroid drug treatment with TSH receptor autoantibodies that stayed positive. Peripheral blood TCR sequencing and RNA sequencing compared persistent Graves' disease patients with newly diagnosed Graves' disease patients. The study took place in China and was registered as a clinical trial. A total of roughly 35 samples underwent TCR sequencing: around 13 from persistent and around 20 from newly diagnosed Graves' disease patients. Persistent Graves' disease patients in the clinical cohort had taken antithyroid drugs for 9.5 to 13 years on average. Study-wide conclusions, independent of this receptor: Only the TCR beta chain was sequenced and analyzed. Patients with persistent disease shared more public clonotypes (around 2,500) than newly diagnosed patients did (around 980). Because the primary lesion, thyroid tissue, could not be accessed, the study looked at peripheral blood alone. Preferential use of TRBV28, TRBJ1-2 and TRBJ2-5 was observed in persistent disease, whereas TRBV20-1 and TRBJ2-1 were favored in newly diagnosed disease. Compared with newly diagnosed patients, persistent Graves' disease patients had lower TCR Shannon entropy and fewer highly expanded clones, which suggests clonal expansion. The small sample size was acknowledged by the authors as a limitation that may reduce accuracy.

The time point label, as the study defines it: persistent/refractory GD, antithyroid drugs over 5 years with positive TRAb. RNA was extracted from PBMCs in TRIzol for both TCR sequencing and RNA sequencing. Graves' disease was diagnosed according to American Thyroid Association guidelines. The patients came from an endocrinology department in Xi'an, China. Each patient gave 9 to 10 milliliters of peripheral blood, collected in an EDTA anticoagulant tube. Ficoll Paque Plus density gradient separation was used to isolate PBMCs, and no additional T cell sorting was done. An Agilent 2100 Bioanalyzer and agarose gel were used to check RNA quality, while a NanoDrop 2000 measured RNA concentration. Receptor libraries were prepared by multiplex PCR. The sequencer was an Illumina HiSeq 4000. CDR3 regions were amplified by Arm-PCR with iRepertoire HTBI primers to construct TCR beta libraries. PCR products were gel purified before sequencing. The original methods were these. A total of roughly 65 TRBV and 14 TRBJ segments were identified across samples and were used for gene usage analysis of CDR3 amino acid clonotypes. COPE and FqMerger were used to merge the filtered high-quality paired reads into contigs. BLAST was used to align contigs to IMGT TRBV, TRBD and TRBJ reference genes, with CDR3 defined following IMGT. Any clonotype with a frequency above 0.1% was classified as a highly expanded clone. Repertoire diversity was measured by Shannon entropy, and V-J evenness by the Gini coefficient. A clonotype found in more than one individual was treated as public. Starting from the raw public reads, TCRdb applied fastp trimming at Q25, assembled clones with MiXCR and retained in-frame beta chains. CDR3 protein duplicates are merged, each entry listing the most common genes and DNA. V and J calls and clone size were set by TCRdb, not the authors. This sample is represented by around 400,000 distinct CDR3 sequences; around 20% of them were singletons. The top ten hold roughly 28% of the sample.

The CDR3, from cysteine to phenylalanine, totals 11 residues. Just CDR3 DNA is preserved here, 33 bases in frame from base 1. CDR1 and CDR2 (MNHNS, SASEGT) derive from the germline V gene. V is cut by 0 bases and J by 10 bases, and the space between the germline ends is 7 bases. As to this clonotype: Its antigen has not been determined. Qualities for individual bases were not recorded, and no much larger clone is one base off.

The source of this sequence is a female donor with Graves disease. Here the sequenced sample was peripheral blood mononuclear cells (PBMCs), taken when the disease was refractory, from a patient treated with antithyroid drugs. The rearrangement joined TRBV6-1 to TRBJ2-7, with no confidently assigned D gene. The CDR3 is CASSEAWPQYF. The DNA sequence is TGTGCCAGCAGTGAAGCTTGGCCACAGTACTTC.